This note documents a single T cell receptor beta chain sequence. The table came from immunoSEQ multiplex PCR; TCRdb's copy has only in-frame clones and leaves some out. The sample contains about 76,000 clones, less than 90% of which appear only once. This specimen belongs to a study of PD-L1 blockade in urothelial cancer. CDR1 is MNHNY, CDR2 SVGAGI, per germline (reference sequence). J was trimmed by 5 bases and V by 0 bases; bases with no gene match: 6. The CDR3 is made up of 15 amino acids. The chain employs TRBV6-6 and TRBJ2-5, with 7 bases lining up with TRBD2. The TCR originated in a man aged 70 or older with urothelial cancer. The source material was PBMCs, sampled around atezolizumab (anti-PD-L1) treatment. The CDR3 loop is CASSYSGLVSETQYF. The CDR3 nucleotides are TGTGCCAGCAGTTACTCTGGACTAGTGAGTGAGACCCAGTACTTC.